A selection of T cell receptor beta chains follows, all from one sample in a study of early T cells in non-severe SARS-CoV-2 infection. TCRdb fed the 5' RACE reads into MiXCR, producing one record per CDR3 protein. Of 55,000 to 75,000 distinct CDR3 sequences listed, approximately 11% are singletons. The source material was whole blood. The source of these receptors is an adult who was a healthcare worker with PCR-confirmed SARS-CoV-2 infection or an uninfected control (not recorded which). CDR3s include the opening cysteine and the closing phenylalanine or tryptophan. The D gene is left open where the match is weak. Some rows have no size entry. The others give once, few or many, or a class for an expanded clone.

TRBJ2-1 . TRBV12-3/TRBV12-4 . CASTVESSYNEQFF TGTGCCAGCACCGTGGAGAGCTCCTACAATGAGCAGTTCTTC
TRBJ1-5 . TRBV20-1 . CSATNRPDQPQHF TGCAGTGCTACCAACCGACCGGATCAGCCCCAGCATTTT
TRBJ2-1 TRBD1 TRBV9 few CASSVGARGLHEQFF TGTGCCAGCAGCGTAGGTGCGAGGGGGCTACATGAGCAGTTCTTC
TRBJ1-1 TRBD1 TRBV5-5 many CASSPGQGWVSEAFF TGTGCCAGCAGCCCGGGACAGGGGTGGGTCAGTGAAGCTTTCTTT
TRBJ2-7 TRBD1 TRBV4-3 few CASSQAFGTGGYEQYF TGCGCCAGCAGCCAAGCTTTTGGGACAGGGGGTTACGAGCAGTACTTC
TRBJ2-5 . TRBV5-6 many CASSLGPTETQYF TGTGCCAGCAGCCTAGGACCCACGGAGACCCAGTACTTC
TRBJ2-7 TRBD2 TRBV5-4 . CASSLEAGAYEQYF TGTGCCAGCAGCTTGGAAGCGGGAGCCTACGAGCAGTACTTC
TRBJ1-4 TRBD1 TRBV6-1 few CASSMDRWNEKLFF TGTGCCAGCAGTATGGACAGGTGGAATGAAAAACTGTTTTTT
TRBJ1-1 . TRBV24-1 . CATSGARDTEAFF TGTGCCACCAGTGGGGCAAGGGACACTGAAGCTTTCTTT
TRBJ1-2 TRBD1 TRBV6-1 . CASSEQGRSGGAHGYTF TGTGCCAGCAGTGAACAGGGCCGTTCAGGGGGCGCCCATGGCTACACCTTC
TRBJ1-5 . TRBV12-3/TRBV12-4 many CASRKLSQPQHF TGTGCCAGCAGAAAATTAAGTCAGCCCCAGCATTTT
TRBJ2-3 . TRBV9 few CASSELRGPDTQYF TGTGCCAGCAGCGAATTAAGAGGGCCAGATACGCAGTATTTT
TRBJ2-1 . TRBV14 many CASSQDRWARLFWDEQFF TGTGCCAGCAGCCAAGATCGCTGGGCTAGATTATTTTGGGATGAGCAGTTCTTC
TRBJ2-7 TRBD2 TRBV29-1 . CSVVSGGAQAVYEQYF TGCAGCGTTGTCAGCGGGGGAGCCCAAGCGGTCTACGAGCAGTACTTC
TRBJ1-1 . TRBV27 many CASGVNTEAFF TGTGCCTCGGGGGTAAACACTGAAGCTTTCTTT
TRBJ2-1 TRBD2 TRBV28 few CASSLPSRGSGEHNEQFF TGTGCCAGCAGTTTACCCTCACGGGGTAGCGGGGAACACAATGAGCAGTTCTTC
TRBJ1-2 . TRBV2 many CASRRIGQPYGYTF TGTGCCAGCAGGAGGATTGGACAGCCTTATGGCTACACCTTC
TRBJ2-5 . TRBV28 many CASSPLWGEEETQYF TGTGCCAGCAGTCCTCTTTGGGGAGAAGAAGAGACCCAGTACTTC
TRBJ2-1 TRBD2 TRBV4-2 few CASSGREPSNEQFF TGTGCCAGCAGCGGGCGGGAGCCCAGCAATGAGCAGTTCTTC
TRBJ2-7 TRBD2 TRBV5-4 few CASSLRGLAGGDEQYF TGTGCCAGCAGCTTGCGTGGACTAGCGGGAGGGGACGAGCAGTACTTC
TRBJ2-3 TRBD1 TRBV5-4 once CASSPTGQGDSDTQYF TGTGCCAGCAGCCCGACTGGACAGGGGGATTCAGATACGCAGTATTTT
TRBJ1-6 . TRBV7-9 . CASSPDNSPLHF TGTGCCAGCAGCCCGGACAATTCACCCCTCCACTTT